Shown below are 26 T cell receptor beta chains from a single sample sequenced in a study of technical replicates of blood from a handful of donors. Assay: immunoSEQ multiplex PCR; the TCRdb copy retains only in-frame clones and omits some. Here the sample spans 75,000 to 90,000 clones, 96% being singletons. The sequencing sample was made of T cells isolated from PBMCs. The receptors shown here come from a human donor in good health.

The J gene is TRBJ2-1, the V gene TRBV11-2, with TRBD2 matching over 8 bases. The V gene's germline CDR1 is SGHAT and CDR2 FQNNGV. This CDR3 spans 17 amino acids. The ends lost 6 bases at V and 7 bases at J; junction bases unmatched: 17. CDR3 loop: CASRGGPGLGVWNEQFF. CDR3 coding DNA: TGTGCCAGCAGGGGGGGGCCGGGACTAGGGGTTTGGAATGAGCAGTTCTTC.

V usage is TRBV19 and J usage is TRBJ1-5; no definite D call. V was cut by 11 bases and J by 7 bases, with 9 bases left in between. The CDR3 is 10 amino acids. Per the germline V gene, CDR1 is LNHDA and CDR2 is SQIVND (reference sequence). The CDR3 loop is CAGGRQPQHF. The CDR3 DNA reads TGTGCCGGAGGACGGCAGCCCCAGCATTTT.

The chain carries TRBV5-1 and TRBJ2-7, with a possible D match to TRBD1 (6 bases). Germline CDR1 reads SGHRS; CDR2 reads YFSETQ. The germline V and J ends were trimmed by 8 bases and 2 bases, with 14 bases remaining between them. This CDR3 is built from 13 residues. This CDR3 reads CASTGRPTYEQYF. The CDR3 DNA sequence: TGCGCCAGTACAGGGCGCCCTACCTACGAGCAGTACTTC.

The rearrangement joins TRBV10-3 to TRBJ2-5; TRBD2 matches 7 bases. The CDR3 has 15 amino acids. The J segment lost 5 bases and the V segment lost 3 bases, leaving 9 bases of the junction unmatched. Per germline, CDR1 ENHRY and CDR2 SYGVKD. The chain's CDR3 is CAISDRAGVSETQYF. CDR3 in DNA: TGTGCCATCAGTGATCGGGCGGGAGTATCCGAGACCCAGTACTTC.

V and J are TRBV5-1 and TRBJ2-7, with 11 bases lining up with TRBD1. Germline V lookup: CDR1 SGHRS, CDR2 YFSETQ. With 1 base clipped from V and 7 bases from J, the junction kept 4 bases outside the gene matches. This CDR3 spans 14 amino acids. CDR3 loop: CASSLRTGGEEQYF. The CDR3 coding sequence is TGCGCCAGCAGCTTGAGGACAGGGGGCGAAGAGCAGTACTTC.

The V and J genes are TRBV6-6 and TRBJ1-4; TRBD1 matches 7 bases. J lost 3 bases, V lost 2 bases, and 3 bases had no gene match. The germline V gene has CDR1 MNHNY and CDR2 SVGAGI (reference sequence). The CDR3 runs to 15 residues. CDR3 in DNA: TGTGCCAGCAGTTACGGGGACAGACCTAATGAAAAACTGTTTTTT. Translated: CASSYGDRPNEKLFF.

This chain uses TRBV28 with TRBJ1-1; maybe TRBD1 (5 bases). Germline loops: CDR1 MDHEN, CDR2 SYDVKM. Trimming cost V 5 bases and J 9 bases, with 16 bases left between them. This CDR3 region has 13 residues. The CDR3 loop reads CASSPSWEGKAFF. CDR3 nucleotides: TGTGCCAGCAGTCCGAGTTGGGAGGGGAAAGCTTTCTTT.

V gene TRBV19 combines with J gene TRBJ1-3; the D is unclear. V was clipped by 4 bases and J by 3 bases, with 13 bases between them. Germline CDR1 LNHDA, CDR2 SQIVND (reference sequence). This CDR3 comprises 15 residues. Here the CDR3 DNA reads TGTGCCAGTAGTACTCCCGACGGCGGTGGAAACACCATATATTTT. Translated, it gives CASSTPDGGGNTIYF.

The V call is TRBV19, the J call TRBJ2-7; TRBD1 agrees at 7 bases. The length of the CDR3 is 17 residues. Germline CDR1 and CDR2: LNHDA and SQIVND (reference sequence). J lost 2 bases, V lost 2 bases, and 12 bases had no gene match. CDR3: CASSITYRDRGPYEQYF. For the CDR3, the DNA is TGTGCCAGTAGTATAACATACCGGGACAGAGGCCCCTACGAGCAGTACTTC.

The chain uses TRBV4-2 and TRBJ2-7, with D uncertain. The V end lost 1 base, the J end lost 4 bases, and 14 bases lay between the germline ends. The CDR3 is 15 residues long. In germline, CDR1 is LGHNA, CDR2 YNFKEQ. The CDR3 protein is CASSQGASSIYEQYF. The CDR3 coding sequence is TGTGCCAGCAGCCAAGGGGCCAGTTCGATTTACGAGCAGTACTTC.

The V gene is TRBV6-7, the J gene TRBJ2-1; 10 nucleotides agree with TRBD2. TRBV6-7 is classed as an ORF, of uncertain function. Unmatched junction bases numbered 6, after V lost 8 bases and J lost 5 bases. This CDR3 contains 14 residues. Written as DNA, the CDR3 is TGTGCCAGCCGGCGGACTAGCGGTGACAATGAGCAGTTCTTC. It translates to CASRRTSGDNEQFF.

The chain joins TRBV25-1 to TRBJ1-4, with TRBD1 matching over 11 bases. CDR1 is MGHDK, CDR2 SYGVNS, per germline. The ends lost 2 bases at V and 6 bases at J; junction bases unmatched: 8. This CDR3 comprises 17 residues. CDR3 nucleotides: TGTGCCAGCAGTGAACGAGGACAGGGGGCAGGCGATGAAAAACTGTTTTTT. Translation gives CASSERGQGAGDEKLFF.

The rearrangement uses TRBV11-2 and TRBJ2-1; 10 bases are a match to TRBD1. CDR1 and CDR2 (germline): SGHAT, FQNNGV. Trimming took 6 bases from V and 10 from J; bases not matched to a gene: 18. CDR3 length: 17 amino acids. This CDR3 is CASRTPLRDRGGGEQFF. The CDR3 DNA reads TGTGCCAGCAGGACACCGCTCCGGGACAGGGGCGGAGGGGAGCAGTTCTTC.

The rearrangement uses TRBV7-2 and TRBJ2-5; D might be TRBD1 (5 bases). V was clipped by 6 bases and J by 5 bases, with 13 bases between them. Germline CDR1 and CDR2: SGHTA and FQGNSA. CDR3 length equals 13 residues. The CDR3 sequence is CASSRDRWETQYF. The CDR3 DNA follows: TGTGCCAGCAGTCGAGACAGATGGGAGACCCAGTACTTC.

The chain employs TRBV5-1 and TRBJ2-2; perhaps TRBD1 as D (5 bases). V gave up 0 bases and J gave up 7 bases, with 7 bases separating them. From germline, CDR1 is SGHRS and CDR2 YFSETQ. The CDR3 spans 13 residues. The CDR3 DNA reads as TGCGCCAGCAGCTTGGAGGGGATCGGGGAGCTGTTTTTT. This encodes CASSLEGIGELFF.

Written as DNA, the CDR3 is TGCGCCAGCAGCCCACCCGGGACACTGGATGGCTACACCTTC. Protein: CASSPPGTLDGYTF. The chain links TRBV5-1 to TRBJ1-2, with D tentatively TRBD1 (6 bases). Per the germline V gene, CDR1 is SGHRS and CDR2 is YFSETQ. Trimming pared 4 bases from V and 6 bases from J, leaving 16 bases between. This CDR3 spans 14 amino acids.

The chain links TRBV13 to TRBJ2-5, with 7 nucleotides matching TRBD1. Germline assignment: CDR1 PRHDT and CDR2 FYEKMQ (reference sequence). V dropped 4 bases and J dropped 1; count of bases not matched to a gene: 6. The CDR3 loop spans 15 amino acids. CDR3 protein: CASSSLQGTQETQYF. The CDR3 bases are TGTGCCAGCAGCTCACTACAGGGGACCCAAGAGACCCAGTACTTC.

This clone was seen a handful of times. This chain uses TRBV4-1 with TRBJ1-4; TRBD1 agrees at 7 bases. J was trimmed by 7 bases and V by 7 bases; bases with no gene match: 21. Germline V gene data show CDR1 as MGHRA and CDR2 as YSYEKL. CDR3 length equals 18 residues. The CDR3: CASKSLTARDSLFEKLFF. The CDR3 DNA reads TGCGCCAGCAAATCGCTGACCGCCAGGGACAGCTTATTTGAAAAACTGTTTTTT.

The J gene is TRBJ1-5, the V gene TRBV9; the match to TRBD1 covers 9 bases. The CDR3 runs 14 residues. Germline trimming cut 4 bases from V and 13 bases from J; bases unmatched to any gene: 12. Per germline, CDR1 SGDLS and CDR2 YYNGEE. In DNA, the CDR3 is TGTGCCAGCAGCTTATCTGGGACAGGGTATGATCAGCATTTT. Translating gives CASSLSGTGYDQHF. Full variable domain (missing parts from reference TRBV9 and TRBJ1-5): DSGVTQTPKHLITATGQRVTLRCSPRSGDLSVYWYQQSLDQGLQFLIQYYNGEERAKGNILERFSAQQFPDLHSELNLSSLELGDSALYFCASSLSGTGYDQHFGDGTRLSIL.

In this sample, this clone turned up once. The chain recombines TRBV10-2 with TRBJ2-1; 9 nucleotides align to TRBD2. This CDR3 is built from 12 residues. The junction had 3 bases not matched to a gene; V was cut back by 8 bases and J by 7 bases. CDR1 WSHSY and CDR2 SAAADI come from the germline V gene. CDR3 in amino acids: CASASGRNEQFF. The CDR3 coding sequence is TGCGCCAGCGCCAGCGGGAGGAATGAGCAGTTCTTC.

The chain uses TRBV4-1 and TRBJ2-7, with D tentatively TRBD2 (6 bases). The germline V gene has CDR1 MGHRA and CDR2 YSYEKL. The CDR3 spans 15 residues. Trimming left V 0 bases short and J 5 bases short, with 14 bases between. The CDR3 spells CASSQDERETHEQYF. The CDR3 nucleotides read TGCGCCAGCAGCCAAGATGAACGGGAGACACACGAGCAGTACTTC.

This clone came up a few times. The J gene is TRBJ1-1, the V gene TRBV4-3; weak D call: TRBD1 (5 bases). Per the germline V gene, CDR1 is LGHNA and CDR2 is YSLEER. Trimming removed 2 bases from V and 5 bases from J, with 12 bases in between. The CDR3 sequence is 14 residues long. DNA for the CDR3: TGCGCCAGCAGCCAATATGGGGGGGGGACTGAAGCTTTCTTT. Its translation is CASSQYGGGTEAFF.

As to this clone: The sample contains more than one DNA sequence encoding this CDR3. The V and J genes are TRBV27 and TRBJ1-1; 7 bases map to TRBD1. CDR1 and CDR2 from the germline V gene are MNHEY and SMNVEV (reference sequence). Trimming cost V 5 bases and J 2 bases; bases outside gene matches: 2. CDR3 length equals 13 residues. In DNA form, the CDR3 reads TGTGCCAGCAGTCTAGGGGGCAACACTGAAGCTTTCTTT. It yields the protein CASSLGGNTEAFF.

The V gene is TRBV7-2, the J gene TRBJ2-7, with D maybe TRBD2 (6 bases). V dropped 3 bases and J dropped 4 bases, with 13 bases sitting between them. The CDR3 is made up of 14 amino acids. Germline V gives CDR1 SGHTA, CDR2 FQGNSA. DNA for the CDR3: TGTGCCAGCAGCTTCTACGGGAGTGCTTACGAGCAGTACTTC. As protein: CASSFYGSAYEQYF.

The DNA of the CDR3 is TGTGCCAGCAGCTTAGCTGGGGGGTTGAACACTGAAGCTTTCTTT. Encoded protein: CASSLAGGLNTEAFF. The rearrangement links TRBV7-9 to TRBJ1-1, with a weak D call TRBD1 (5 bases). V was clipped by 0 bases and J by 0 bases, with 8 bases between them. CDR1 and CDR2 from the germline V gene are SEHNR and FQNEAQ (reference sequence). The CDR3 totals 15 residues.

DNA for the CDR3: TGCGCCAGCAGCCTAGAAGGTAGTGAGCAGTTCTTC. It encodes CASSLEGSEQFF. The chain employs TRBV5-1 and TRBJ2-1; D not resolved. Germline CDR1 SGHRS, CDR2 YFSETQ. This CDR3 is built from 12 residues. V was shortened by 4 bases and J by 9 bases, with 11 bases between the two germline ends.